This is a list of T cell receptor beta chains from one sample in a study of memory CD4+ T cells and cytomegalovirus serostatus. The data were produced by immunoSEQ multiplex PCR, yet TCRdb's version contains in-frame clones alone and is incomplete. This table holds about 82,000 clones, roughly 80% found once. The sample comprised memory CD4+ T cells from blood. The receptor set was obtained from an adult in good health and CMV-seronegative. The CDR3 runs from the conserved cysteine through the conserved F or W. The D gene is left open where the match is weak.

v_gene,d_gene,j_gene,CDR3aa
TRBV7-9,TRBD1,TRBJ2-1,CASTRGGSASYNEQFF
TRBV5-8,TRBD2,TRBJ2-7,CASSTSGANYEQYF
TRBV19,.,TRBJ1-5,CASSIVGVYQPQHF
TRBV19,.,TRBJ2-7,CASSMSPLGIYEQYF
TRBV9,.,TRBJ1-1,CASSVEEDTEAFF
TRBV10-3,TRBD1,TRBJ2-7,CAISESWTGSEQYF
TRBV5-1,TRBD2,TRBJ2-1,CASSLRTGTSGVYNEQFF
TRBV7-7,TRBD1,TRBJ1-5,CASSLTGDQPQHF
TRBV7-8,.,TRBJ1-1,CASSQYRQNTEAFF
TRBV19,TRBD2,TRBJ2-3,CACSPGGAMFRDTQYF
TRBV29-1,.,TRBJ1-1,CSIRQANTEAFF
TRBV4-2,.,TRBJ1-3,CASSQATSPVGNTIYF
TRBV7-2,.,TRBJ2-1,CASSQEGGYNEQFF
TRBV5-4,.,TRBJ1-3,CASSSGTPGNTIYF
TRBV2,.,TRBJ1-5,CASSVGGLRGNQPQHF
TRBV5-6,TRBD1,TRBJ1-2,CASSWTGGGYTF
TRBV5-6,.,TRBJ1-2,CASSLGEGGYGYTF